The 25 T cell receptor beta chains below come from one sample, sequenced in a study of technical replicates of blood from a few donors. The method was immunoSEQ multiplex PCR; TCRdb's version includes in-frame clones alone and lacks a portion of them. The sample holds approximately 74,000 clones, about 87% seen once. Input material: PBMCs. These receptors were obtained from a human donor in good health. Some clones in this sample may be carry-over from other donors' samples.

This chain connects TRBV19 to TRBJ1-1; a possible D gene is TRBD1 (5 bases). The CDR3 has 12 amino acids. Germline V gives CDR1 LNHDA, CDR2 SQIVND (reference sequence). Trimming left V 5 bases short and J 8 bases short, with 12 bases between. This CDR3 reads CASSPVAGEAFF. In DNA form, the CDR3 reads TGTGCCAGTAGTCCCGTGGCAGGGGAAGCTTTCTTT.

The chain links TRBV7-6 to TRBJ2-5, with a tentative D call TRBD1 (5 bases). The CDR3 covers 13 residues. Germline loops: CDR1 SGHVS, CDR2 FNYEAQ. V was shortened by 5 bases and J by 7 bases, with 14 bases between the two germline ends. The CDR3 sequence is CASSPVAGATQYF. The CDR3 DNA is TGTGCCAGCAGCCCTGTGGCTGGGGCGACCCAGTACTTC.

This rearrangement joins TRBV6-6 to TRBJ2-3; D unclear. V was pared by 5 bases and J by 6 bases, with 6 bases between. The CDR3 spans 11 residues. CDR1 is MNHNY, CDR2 SVGAGI, per germline (reference sequence). The CDR3 DNA reads TGTGCCAGCAGTCACAGCGATACGCAGTATTTT. Protein product: CASSHSDTQYF.

This sequence joins TRBV6-5 and TRBJ2-7; 7 bases fit TRBD1. Trimming at V came to 0 bases and at J to 4 bases, leaving 3 bases not matched to a gene. The CDR3 has 14 amino acids. In germline, CDR1 is MNHEY, CDR2 SVGAGI. The CDR3 nucleotides read TGTGCCAGCAGTTACTCTGGGACAGAGTACGAGCAGTACTTC. This sequence encodes CASSYSGTEYEQYF.

The table lists this clone with a count of one. This sequence joins TRBV19 and TRBJ2-7; no clear D. Germline values: CDR1 LNHDA, CDR2 SQIVND (reference sequence). The CDR3 loop spans 13 amino acids. V was cut by 1 base and J by 6 bases, with 10 bases left in between. The CDR3 DNA reads as TGTGCCAGTAGTATAGGCACTCTTGCCGAGCAGTACTTC. It is translated as CASSIGTLAEQYF.

V gene TRBV7-2 combines with J gene TRBJ2-7; 13 bases line up with TRBD2. This CDR3 region has 14 residues. Germline V gene sequence: CDR1 SGHTA, CDR2 FQGNSA. V lost 1 base, J lost 6 bases, and 0 bases stayed unmatched. CDR3 in amino acids: CASSLGTSGSEQYF. In nucleotides, the CDR3 is TGTGCCAGCAGCTTAGGGACTAGCGGGAGCGAGCAGTACTTC. The full variable domain, its missing parts supplied by reference TRBV7-2 and TRBJ2-7, is GAGVSQSPSNKVTEKGKDVELRCDPISGHTALYWYRQSLGQGLEFLIYFQGNSAPDKSGLPSDRFSAERTGGSVSTLTIQRTQQEDSAVYLCASSLGTSGSEQYFGPGTRLTVT.

Written as DNA, the CDR3 is TGCGCCAGCAGCTCACCACCCGGGAGGGCCTTAAATGAGCAGTTCTTC. Translating gives CASSSPPGRALNEQFF. The V call is TRBV5-1, the J call TRBJ2-1; 8 nucleotides agree with TRBD2. Per germline, CDR1 SGHRS and CDR2 YFSETQ. Germline trimming cut 3 bases from V and 7 bases from J; bases unmatched to any gene: 12. There are 16 residues in the CDR3.

The V and J genes are TRBV7-8 and TRBJ1-1; 10 positions agree with TRBD1. V was clipped by 0 bases and J by 6 bases; unmatched bases: 4. From germline, CDR1 is SGHVS and CDR2 FQNEAQ. This CDR3 contains 15 residues. The CDR3, as DNA: TGTGCCAGCAGCTTAGCCCCGACAGGGGGCCCTGAAGCTTTCTTT. Protein sequence: CASSLAPTGGPEAFF.

The DNA for the CDR3 is TGTGCCAGCAGTTTGCTAGCGGGAGGCGGTGAGACCCAGTACTTC. Protein product: CASSLLAGGGETQYF. The rearrangement uses TRBV5-4 and TRBJ2-5, with 11 bases fitting TRBD2. Per germline, CDR1 SGHNT and CDR2 YYREEE (reference sequence). J was trimmed by 5 bases and V by 5 bases; bases with no gene match: 8. This CDR3 is 15 amino acids long.

The sample holds one count of this clone. This chain joins TRBV5-1 and TRBJ1-6, with D unclear. CDR1 is SGHRS, CDR2 YFSETQ, per germline. This CDR3 has 14 residues. The V end was cut by 5 bases, the J end by 3 bases, with 9 bases between. The CDR3 coding sequence is TGCGCCAGCAGGTCCCAGGACTATAATTCACCCCTCCACTTT. Translating it yields CASRSQDYNSPLHF.

The chain has TRBV5-1 and TRBJ1-2; 9 bases agree with TRBD1. The CDR3 covers 16 residues. Unmatched junction bases numbered 9, after V lost 0 bases and J lost 6 bases. Germline CDR1 is SGHRS and CDR2 is YFSETQ. The CDR3 sequence is CASSLVTGGAGDGYTF. As DNA, the CDR3 is TGCGCCAGCAGCTTGGTCACAGGGGGCGCCGGGGATGGCTACACCTTC.

The rearrangement joins TRBV19 to TRBJ2-3; D not resolved. V lost 1 base to trimming and J lost 0 bases, with 8 bases between them. CDR1 is LNHDA and CDR2 is SQIVND in the germline V gene (reference sequence). This CDR3 has 15 amino acids. CDR3 protein: CASSIGRGSTDTQYF. For the CDR3, the DNA is TGTGCCAGTAGTATAGGGCGAGGTAGCACAGATACGCAGTATTTT.

The gene calls are TRBV20-1 and TRBJ2-1, with 7 nucleotides matching TRBD2. From germline, CDR1 is DFQATT and CDR2 SNEGSKA (reference sequence). The CDR3 is 11 residues long. V was clipped by 7 bases and J by 4 bases; unmatched bases: 1. CDR3 amino acids: CSGGLYNEQFF. CDR3 nucleotide sequence: TGCAGTGGGGGACTATACAATGAGCAGTTCTTC.

The rearrangement joins TRBV27 to TRBJ1-2; TRBD1 aligns across 7 bases. In germline, CDR1 is MNHEY, CDR2 SMNVEV (reference sequence). The CDR3 totals 17 residues. Trimming removed 0 bases from V and 4 bases from J; junction bases left unmatched: 11. Written as DNA, the CDR3 is TGTGCCAGCAGTTTATCGATCCAAAAGGGGGCCCGCTATGGCTACACCTTC. It translates to CASSLSIQKGARYGYTF.

This clone appeared once. This rearrangement joins TRBV2 to TRBJ1-4; 8 positions agree with TRBD1. CDR1 and CDR2 (germline): SNHLY, FYNNEI. CDR3 length equals 14 residues. J was trimmed by 4 bases and V by 6 bases; bases with no gene match: 4. The CDR3 loop is CASRGTGFNEKLFF. CDR3 sequence (DNA): TGTGCCAGCAGGGGGACAGGTTTTAATGAAAAACTGTTTTTT.

This clone has just one count. The V call is TRBV28, the J call TRBJ2-3; 10 bases match TRBD1. The CDR3 runs to 14 residues. Germline V gene lookup returns CDR1 MDHEN and CDR2 SYDVKM. Trimming took 5 bases from V and 4 from J; bases not matched to a gene: 3. This CDR3 reads CASSPGTGADTQYF. As DNA, the CDR3 is TGTGCCAGCAGTCCCGGGACAGGGGCAGATACGCAGTATTTT.

V gene TRBV7-3 combines with J gene TRBJ2-1; possibly TRBD2 for D (5 bases). The V end lost 10 bases, the J end lost 3 bases, and 16 bases lay between the germline ends. In germline, CDR1 is SGHTA, CDR2 FQGTGA. CDR3 length: 14 residues. CDR3 in DNA: TGTGCCACCCACTTCGAGCGGAGCTACAATGAGCAGTTCTTC. Protein: CATHFERSYNEQFF.

The gene calls are TRBV5-6 and TRBJ2-7, with TRBD1 as a possible D gene (5 bases). The V end lost 0 bases, the J end lost 4 bases, and 11 bases lay between the germline ends. Germline CDR1 reads SGHDT; CDR2 reads YYEEEE. This CDR3 comprises 14 residues. The CDR3 DNA sequence: TGTGCCAGCAGCTTGGAGATGGGGCGGTACGAGCAGTACTTC. Translation: CASSLEMGRYEQYF.

The chain joins TRBV9 to TRBJ2-7, with 9 bases identical to TRBD1. Germline V gene lookup returns CDR1 SGDLS and CDR2 YYNGEE. This CDR3 is built from 16 residues. Trimming removed 0 bases from V and 5 bases from J; junction bases left unmatched: 9. The CDR3 sequence is CASSVDATGGANEQYF. Written as DNA, the CDR3 is TGTGCCAGCAGCGTAGACGCTACAGGGGGCGCCAACGAGCAGTACTTC.

The chain joins TRBV30 to TRBJ2-7; D gene uncertain. V lost 0 bases, J lost 6 bases, and 15 bases lay in between. Looked up from germline, CDR1 is GTSNPN and CDR2 is SVGIG (reference sequence). CDR3 size: 14 residues. DNA for the CDR3: TGTGCCTGGAGTGTTGGTGGCAAAGTTGTCGAGCAGTACTTC. It yields the protein CAWSVGGKVVEQYF.

The rearrangement links TRBV5-6 to TRBJ2-7; D is uncertain. CDR3 length: 12 residues. CDR1 and CDR2 (germline): SGHDT, YYEEEE. V was trimmed by 0 bases and J by 2 bases, leaving 3 bases between them. The CDR3: CASSLEPYEQYF. CDR3 nucleotides: TGTGCCAGCAGCTTGGAGCCCTACGAGCAGTACTTC. The complete variable domain, with remaining parts taken from reference TRBV5-6 and TRBJ2-7, reads DAGVTQSPTHLIKTRGQQVTLRCSPKSGHDTVSWYQQALGQGPQFIFQYYEEEERQRGNFPDRFSGHQFPNYSSELNVNALLLGDSALYLCASSLEPYEQYFGPGTRLTVT.

This sequence joins TRBV7-3 and TRBJ2-7, with 7 positions matching TRBD2. Unmatched junction bases numbered 8, after V lost 2 bases and J lost 4 bases. The V gene's germline CDR1 is SGHTA and CDR2 FQGTGA. This CDR3 has 15 residues. In DNA, the CDR3 is TGTGCCAGCAGCTTAGAGGGTGGGGGGGGTTACGAGCAGTACTTC. The encoded protein is CASSLEGGGGYEQYF.

The chain recombines TRBV7-2 with TRBJ2-7; D ambiguous. This CDR3 region has 12 residues. Per the germline V gene, CDR1 is SGHTA and CDR2 is FQGNSA. V was trimmed by 5 bases and J by 4 bases, leaving 9 bases between them. The CDR3 spells CASSPTLYEQYF. The DNA of the CDR3 is TGTGCCAGCAGCCCAACGCTATACGAGCAGTACTTC.

This chain connects TRBV2 to TRBJ2-3; 10 bases are a match to TRBD2. V trimming: 10 bases; J trimming: 7 bases; junction bases outside the gene matches: 8. This CDR3 is built from 13 residues. The germline V gene has CDR1 SNHLY and CDR2 FYNNEI. The CDR3 spells CATDSGGKYTQYF. As DNA, the CDR3 is TGTGCCACCGATAGCGGGGGGAAATATACGCAGTATTTT. Together with reference TRBV2 and TRBJ2-3, the CDR3 gives the full variable domain: EPEVTQTPSHQVTQMGQEVILRCVPISNHLYFYWYRQILGQKVEFLVSFYNNEISEKSEIFDDQFSVERPDGSNFTLKIRSTKLEDSAMYFCATDSGGKYTQYFGPGTRLTVL.

This clone was picked up a small number of times. This chain joins TRBV7-3 and TRBJ1-5; TRBD1 might be the D (5 bases). The ends were cut back, 5 bases at V and 6 bases at J, with 11 bases in the middle. The length of the CDR3 is 13 residues. Per germline, CDR1 SGHTA and CDR2 FQGTGA. The CDR3 here is CASSPGTGQPQHF. CDR3 nucleotides: TGTGCCAGCAGCCCTGGGACTGGTCAGCCCCAGCATTTT.